This T cell receptor (beta chain) appears in the sequencing data of a study of breast tumors, draining lymph nodes, adjacent tissues. With 4 bases clipped from V and 1 base from J, the junction kept 11 bases outside the gene matches. The germline V gene encodes CDR1 MDHEN and CDR2 SYDVKM. The CDR3 loop spans 17 amino acids. This clonotype was observed a handful of times. Antigen unknown. TCRdb reprocessed the multiplex PCR reads via MiXCR and lists one record per CDR3 protein. The table shows approximately 37,000 distinct CDR3 sequences, with roughly 36% occurring only once. Study-wide results and limits: Most tumor T cells seemingly derive from lymph node, then expand in tumor. Tumors had less TCR diversity than lymph nodes, more than nontumor tissue. Data only fit, rather than demonstrated, lymph node origin of most tumor T cells. Compared with basal-like, luminal-like tumors shared significantly more repertoire with nontumor tissue.

The chain combines TRBV28 with TRBJ2-5, with 8 bases fitting TRBD2. The TCR was taken from a female donor with breast cancer. Some clones in this sample may be carry-over from other donors' samples. Sample: breast tumor tissue. CDR3: CASSSFLRGTSQETQYF. CDR3 DNA sequence: TGTGCCAGCAGTTCCTTCTTACGGGGGACTAGCCAAGAGACCCAGTACTTC.